Listed here are 18 T cell receptor beta chains from one sample, sequenced in a study of CD8+ T cells in alopecia areata. RNA, once extracted, was reverse transcribed into cDNA for use as the sequencing template. The assay was immunoSEQ multiplex PCR, and TCRdb's table has in-frame clones only and misses some. The sample consists of some 150,000 clones, around half of them appearing once. The input for sequencing was CD8+ T cells sorted from blood, taken at week 0. The source is a human donor with alopecia areata.

The V and J genes are TRBV13 and TRBJ2-1; D ambiguous. CDR1 is PRHDT and CDR2 is FYEKMQ in the germline V gene (reference sequence). Trimming removed 4 bases at V and 5 bases at J, with 9 bases between. The CDR3 contains 13 residues. The CDR3 DNA is TGTGCCAGCAGCTGGAATGAGGACAATGAGCAGTTCTTC. This translates into CASSWNEDNEQFF.

The V gene is TRBV25-1, the J gene TRBJ2-3; D is undetermined. This CDR3 comprises 13 residues. The V gene lost 8 bases and the J gene lost 4 bases, with 13 bases spanning the gap. Germline V gene data show CDR1 as MGHDK and CDR2 as SYGVNS. The CDR3, as DNA: TGTGCCAGCGCCTCACGCACCGCAGATACGCAGTATTTT. This sequence encodes CASASRTADTQYF.

The chain carries TRBV15 and TRBJ1-5; the D gene is possibly TRBD1 (6 bases). V was pared by 5 bases and J by 2 bases, with 13 bases between. The CDR3 runs to 15 residues. Germline V gene lookup returns CDR1 LNHNV and CDR2 YYDKDF (reference sequence). The CDR3 region has the DNA TGTGCCACCAGCCGTACACGACAGGGCAATCAGCCCCAGCATTTT. The encoded protein is CATSRTRQGNQPQHF.

The chain uses TRBV5-6 and TRBJ1-1; D call uncertain. CDR1 is SGHDT, CDR2 YYEEEE, per germline. Between the trimmed V and J ends, which lost 0 bases and 4 bases, there was a span of 7 bases. The CDR3 totals 13 residues. The CDR3 spells CASSLGVPTEAFF. Here the CDR3 DNA reads TGTGCCAGCAGCTTGGGGGTACCCACTGAAGCTTTCTTT. Together with reference TRBV5-6 and TRBJ1-1, the CDR3 gives the full variable domain: DAGVTQSPTHLIKTRGQQVTLRCSPKSGHDTVSWYQQALGQGPQFIFQYYEEEERQRGNFPDRFSGHQFPNYSSELNVNALLLGDSALYLCASSLGVPTEAFFGQGTRLTVV.

This chain uses TRBV30 with TRBJ1-1; weak D call: TRBD1 (5 bases). There are 16 residues in the CDR3. The germline V gene encodes CDR1 GTSNPN and CDR2 SVGIG (reference sequence). V was pared by 6 bases and J by 1 base, with 21 bases between. CDR3 protein: CACIQGLGGTNTEAFF. The CDR3, as DNA: TGTGCCTGTATTCAGGGCCTGGGGGGTACGAACACTGAAGCTTTCTTT.

This clone has more than one count but fewer than ten. V usage is TRBV29-1 and J usage is TRBJ2-5; 9 bases are shared with TRBD2. The CDR3 totals 14 residues. Germline CDR1 SQVTM, CDR2 ANQGSEA. V shed 2 bases, J shed 0 bases, and the junction held 1 base outside the gene matches. The chain's CDR3 is CSVELAGNQETQYF. CDR3 coding DNA: TGCAGCGTTGAACTAGCGGGGAACCAAGAGACCCAGTACTTC.

The chain recombines TRBV25-1 with TRBJ1-1; 10 positions match TRBD1. Germline-derived CDR1 and CDR2 are MGHDK and SYGVNS. The CDR3 runs to 16 residues. V lost 3 bases and J lost 7; bases outside the gene matches: 11. This CDR3 reads CASSDDRGRNEGEAFF. CDR3 bases: TGTGCCAGCAGTGATGACAGGGGGCGTAACGAGGGTGAAGCTTTCTTT.

The chain has TRBV19 and TRBJ1-2; unclear D gene. V lost 8 bases, J lost 1 base, and 8 bases lay in between. CDR3 length: 12 residues. Germline loops: CDR1 LNHDA, CDR2 SQIVND (reference sequence). CDR3 loop: CASDDLNYGYTF. The CDR3 nucleotides read TGTGCCAGTGATGACCTTAACTATGGCTACACCTTC. Using reference TRBV19 and TRBJ1-2 for the parts outside the CDR3, the full variable domain is DGGITQSPKYLFRKEGQNVTLSCEQNLNHDAMYWYRQDPGQGLRLIYYSQIVNDFQKGDIAEGYSVSREKKESFPLTVTSAQKNPTAFYLCASDDLNYGYTFGSGTRLTVV.

This chain joins TRBV27 and TRBJ2-5, with D unresolved. The assigned J gene may be wrong: the sequence end matches TRBJ2-7 better. The CDR3 loop spans 10 amino acids. Germline V gene data show CDR1 as MNHEY and CDR2 as SMNVEV (reference sequence). The CDR3 loop reads CASGRYEQYF. The CDR3, as DNA: TGTGCCAGCGGCCGGTACGAGCAGTACTTC.

CDR3 residues: CASSVRLTNEQFF. Written as DNA, the CDR3 is TGTGCCAGCAGCGTGAGACTCACCAATGAGCAGTTCTTC. The chain couples TRBV13 to TRBJ2-1; no clear D. The V gene lost 5 bases and the J gene lost 6 bases, with 11 bases spanning the gap. Looked up from germline, CDR1 is PRHDT and CDR2 is FYEKMQ (reference sequence). The CDR3 is 13 residues long.

The chain recombines TRBV15 with TRBJ2-5, with D unclear. Per germline, CDR1 LNHNV and CDR2 YYDKDF (reference sequence). The CDR3 covers 17 residues. With 0 bases removed from V and 2 bases from J, the gap between germline ends came to 16 bases. CDR3: CATSRDRGSAVQETQYF. In nucleotides, the CDR3 is TGTGCCACCAGCAGAGATCGAGGCAGCGCGGTACAAGAGACCCAGTACTTC.

The chain uses TRBV27 and TRBJ1-2, with D maybe TRBD1 (6 bases). Germline values: CDR1 MNHEY, CDR2 SMNVEV (reference sequence). V gave up 3 bases and J gave up 4 bases, with 18 bases separating them. The length of the CDR3 is 16 residues. The CDR3 sequence: CASSLAWRAGAYGYTF. CDR3 DNA: TGTGCCAGCAGTTTGGCCTGGAGGGCAGGGGCCTATGGCTACACCTTC.

The V and J genes are TRBV7-6 and TRBJ1-2; possible D gene TRBD1, 5 bases. Germline V gene sequence: CDR1 SGHVS, CDR2 FNYEAQ. The CDR3 is 16 amino acids. V lost 1 base and J 3 bases, leaving 15 bases between the germline ends. The DNA of the CDR3 is TGTGCCAGCAGCTTAGGAGTGGGGGGGGATGACTATGGCTACACCTTC. Protein sequence: CASSLGVGGDDYGYTF.

The chain links TRBV7-6 to TRBJ2-1; TRBD2 agrees at 8 bases. The CDR3 runs to 16 residues. V dropped 1 base and J dropped 6; count of bases not matched to a gene: 8. Germline CDR1 SGHVS, CDR2 FNYEAQ. The CDR3 region has the DNA TGTGCCAGCAGCTTAGATCGGGGGGGCCGGGCCAATGAGCAGTTCTTC. It translates to CASSLDRGGRANEQFF.

This clone was observed a few times. The rearrangement links TRBV9 to TRBJ2-7, with 10 nucleotides matching TRBD2. CDR3 length: 13 residues. The germline CDR1 and CDR2 sequences are SGDLS and YYNGEE. CDR3 protein: CAAGTSEDYEQYF. CDR3 nucleotides: TGTGCAGCCGGGACTAGCGAGGACTACGAGCAGTACTTC.

Only a few counts were recorded for this clone. J is TRBJ2-1 and V is TRBV29-1; no clear D. Trimming took 3 bases from V and 0 from J, leaving 12 bases between them. The V gene's germline CDR1 is SQVTM and CDR2 ANQGSEA. This CDR3 has 15 residues. CDR3 coding DNA: TGCAGCGTTGAGGGGTCACTCCCCTCCTACAATGAGCAGTTCTTC. It codes for CSVEGSLPSYNEQFF.

V and J are TRBV30 and TRBJ1-1, with TRBD1 as a possible D gene (6 bases). From germline, CDR1 is GTSNPN and CDR2 SVGIG (reference sequence). The V end was cut by 2 bases, the J end by 6 bases, with 13 bases between. The CDR3 covers 13 residues. The CDR3 reads CAWSPNRGAEAFF. The CDR3 region has the DNA TGTGCCTGGAGTCCCAATAGGGGGGCTGAAGCTTTCTTT.

This clone came up a few times. The chain links TRBV21-1 to TRBJ2-7; the D segment call TRBD1 is taken from the table without a DNA check. TRBV21-1 is tagged as a pseudogene. The CDR3 contains 15 residues. The CDR3 loop is CASSISGTRDYEQYF. The CDR3, as DNA: TGTGCCAGCAGCATTAGTGGGACACGAGACTACGAGCAGTACTTC.